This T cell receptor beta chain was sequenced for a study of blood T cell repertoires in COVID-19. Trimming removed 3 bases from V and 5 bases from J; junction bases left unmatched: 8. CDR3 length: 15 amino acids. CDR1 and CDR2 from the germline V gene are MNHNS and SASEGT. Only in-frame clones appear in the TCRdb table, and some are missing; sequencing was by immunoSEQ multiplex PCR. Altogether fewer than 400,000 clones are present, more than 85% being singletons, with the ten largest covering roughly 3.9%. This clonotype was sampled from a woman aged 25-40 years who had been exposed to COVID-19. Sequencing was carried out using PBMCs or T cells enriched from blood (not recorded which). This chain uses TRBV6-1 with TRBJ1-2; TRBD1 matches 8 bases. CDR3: CASSDMSGGRYGYTF. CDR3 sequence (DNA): TGTGCCAGCAGTGATATGTCAGGGGGCCGGTATGGCTACACCTTC.